This TCR beta chain was documented in a study of OX40 agonist ivuxolimab in advanced cancers. Sequencing was performed with immunoSEQ multiplex PCR; in TCRdb, only in-frame clones are kept and a portion is missing. The sample yields under 45,000 clones, more than 60% seen once. This receptor was obtained from an adult with an advanced solid tumor such as melanoma, head and neck, liver or kidney cancer. This specimen consisted of CD4+ or CD8+ T cells sorted from blood, obtained in a trial of the OX40 agonist ivuxolimab.

The CDR3 coding sequence is TGTGCCTGGGGCCGGGACAGGGGGCGAGGGGCCAACGTCCTGACTTTC. Residues: CAWGRDRGRGANVLTF. The chain uses TRBV30 and TRBJ2-6, with 12 bases identical to TRBD1. The CDR3 loop spans 16 amino acids. The V gene's germline CDR1 is GTSNPN and CDR2 SVGIG (reference sequence). Losses at the gene ends were 5 bases for V and 4 bases for J; bases not matched to a gene: 6.